The 29 T cell receptor beta chains given below trace back to one sample, sequenced in a study of shared clonotypes between healthy human individuals. Measured with immunoSEQ multiplex PCR; TCRdb has only the in-frame clones, and not every one. Here the sample spans hundreds of thousands of clones, about 74% being singletons. The sample comprised memory CD4+ T cells sorted from blood. As to subset: CD45RA-negative fraction. These receptors were collected from a woman aged 25 to 39 in good health.

The gene calls are TRBV15 and TRBJ2-7, with TRBD2 matching over 7 bases. CDR1 LNHNV and CDR2 YYDKDF come from the germline V gene (reference sequence). The V segment lost 2 bases and the J segment 2 bases; nucleotides outside the gene matches: 9. The CDR3 runs 16 residues. CDR3 in DNA: TGTGCCACCAGCAGAAGTAGGCCTAGCGGAACCTACGAGCAGTACTTC. This sequence encodes CATSRSRPSGTYEQYF.

This rearrangement joins TRBV4-1 to TRBJ2-1; a weak D match, TRBD2 (6 bases). Trimming removed 4 bases from V and 8 bases from J, with 18 bases in between. CDR1 MGHRA and CDR2 YSYEKL come from the germline V gene. The CDR3 runs 15 residues. CDR3 nucleotides: TGCGCCAGCAGCCCCCGTCCGGAGGGCGGCTATGAGCAGTTCTTC. Protein sequence: CASSPRPEGGYEQFF.

This chain joins TRBV28 and TRBJ1-5; tentative D call: TRBD1 (5 bases). CDR1 and CDR2 from the germline V gene are MDHEN and SYDVKM. This CDR3 spans 15 amino acids. V shed 3 bases and J shed 6 bases, with 15 bases lying between them. CDR3 nucleotide sequence: TGTGCCAGCAGTTTTCTCGGGGGTGGTAGTCAGCCCCAGCATTTT. Protein: CASSFLGGGSQPQHF.

This clone was seen a handful of times. V and J are TRBV5-1 and TRBJ2-1, with a tentative D call TRBD2 (6 bases). The germline V gene has CDR1 SGHRS and CDR2 YFSETQ. The CDR3 contains 14 residues. V was pared by 6 bases and J by 2 bases, with 12 bases between. The CDR3 region is CASTAGNTYNEQFF. The CDR3 nucleotides read TGCGCCAGCACGGCGGGGAACACCTACAATGAGCAGTTCTTC.

The chain combines TRBV4-2 with TRBJ2-5; D not certain. The CDR3 extends over 12 amino acids. Germline V gene sequence: CDR1 LGHNA, CDR2 YNFKEQ. V lost 0 bases and J 4 bases, leaving 3 bases between the germline ends. The CDR3 loop is CASSQDRETQYF. The CDR3 DNA sequence: TGTGCCAGCAGCCAAGACAGAGAGACCCAGTACTTC.

V gene TRBV2 combines with J gene TRBJ1-5; D is unresolved. Trimming stripped 2 bases from V and 0 bases from J, with 14 bases between. CDR3 length: 17 amino acids. Germline V gene data show CDR1 as SNHLY and CDR2 as FYNNEI. The CDR3: CASSEMGTPGSNQPQHF. The CDR3 DNA sequence: TGTGCCAGCAGTGAAATGGGTACTCCCGGTAGCAATCAGCCCCAGCATTTT. Full variable domain (rest looked up from reference TRBV2 and TRBJ1-5): EPEVTQTPSHQVTQMGQEVILRCVPISNHLYFYWYRQILGQKVEFLVSFYNNEISEKSEIFDDQFSVERPDGSNFTLKIRSTKLEDSAMYFCASSEMGTPGSNQPQHFGDGTRLSIL.

The chain employs TRBV28 and TRBJ1-1, with D tentatively TRBD1 (6 bases). Germline lookup yields CDR1 MDHEN and CDR2 SYDVKM. Trimming took off 6 bases at V and 4 bases at J, with 21 bases between the two ends. The CDR3 contains 16 residues. This chain's CDR3 is CASRPTAGQLGTEAFF. CDR3 in DNA: TGTGCCAGCAGGCCGACAGCCGGACAGCTGGGCACTGAAGCTTTCTTT.

The CDR3 region is CAWSQTGGWKTQYF. The CDR3 region has the DNA TGTGCCTGGAGTCAAACAGGGGGCTGGAAGACCCAGTACTTC. The V call is TRBV30, the J call TRBJ2-5; TRBD1 matches 9 bases. Unmatched junction bases numbered 7, after V lost 2 bases and J lost 6 bases. CDR1 and CDR2 from the germline V gene are GTSNPN and SVGIG (reference sequence). CDR3 length equals 14 residues. The variable domain in full, completed from reference TRBV30 and TRBJ2-5, reads SQTIHQWPATLVQPVGSPLSLECTVEGTSNPNLYWYRQAAGRGLQLLFYSVGIGQISSEVPQNLSASRPQDRQFILSSKKLLLSDSGFYLCAWSQTGGWKTQYFGPGTRLLVL.

This clone was seen more than once but under ten times. V usage is TRBV5-1 and J usage is TRBJ2-1; 7 nucleotides align to TRBD1. This CDR3 contains 16 residues. Germline V gene sequence: CDR1 SGHRS, CDR2 YFSETQ. V was pared by 4 bases and J by 4 bases, with 11 bases of the junction left unmatched. The CDR3 region has the DNA TGCGCCAGCAGCCTGGTCGGGGACAGTAGATACAATGAGCAGTTCTTC. Amino acids: CASSLVGDSRYNEQFF. Looking up the rest from reference TRBV5-1 and TRBJ2-1 gives the full variable domain: KAGVTQTPRYLIKTRGQQVTLSCSPISGHRSVSWYQQTPGQGLQFLFEYFSETQRNKGNFPGRFSGRQFSNSRSEMNVSTLELGDSALYLCASSLVGDSRYNEQFFGPGTRLTVL.

V is TRBV5-1 and J is TRBJ2-3; D may be TRBD1 (6 bases). Germline V CDR1 and CDR2: SGHRS, YFSETQ. The length of the CDR3 is 14 residues. Trimming shortened V by 5 bases and J by 2 bases, and 12 bases separated the two germline ends. The CDR3 coding sequence is TGCGCCAGCAGAGGACAGAGCAACACAGATACGCAGTATTTT. Its translation: CASRGQSNTDTQYF.

This rearrangement joins TRBV2 to TRBJ2-7; TRBD2 is a possible D gene (5 bases). Deletions cut 9 bases from V and 0 bases from J, with 15 bases between. CDR3 length: 14 amino acids. From germline, CDR1 is SNHLY and CDR2 FYNNEI. The CDR3 bases are TGTGCCAGTAACATAGGTGGGAGCTCCTACGAGCAGTACTTC. Translated: CASNIGGSSYEQYF.

This rearrangement joins TRBV6-1 to TRBJ2-7; unclear D gene. The germline CDR1 and CDR2 sequences are MNHNS and SASEGT. Between the trimmed V and J ends, which lost 7 bases and 2 bases, there was a span of 6 bases. This CDR3 region has 11 residues. The CDR3 bases are TGTGCCAGCATGGCGACCTACGAGCAGTACTTC. Its protein product is CASMATYEQYF.

The J gene is TRBJ2-5, the V gene TRBV4-1, with D tentatively TRBD2 (6 bases). This CDR3 has 14 residues. Trimming shortened V by 5 bases and J by 5 bases, and 15 bases separated the two germline ends. CDR1 is MGHRA and CDR2 is YSYEKL in the germline V gene. In DNA form, the CDR3 reads TGCGCCAGCAGCTCTTCCGGGACTGGGGAGACCCAGTACTTC. Protein: CASSSSGTGETQYF.

The J gene is TRBJ1-1, the V gene TRBV2, with TRBD1 identical over 9 bases. The germline gives CDR1 SNHLY, CDR2 FYNNEI. Trimming at V came to 3 bases and at J to 1 base, leaving 6 bases not matched to a gene. The CDR3 extends over 16 amino acids. The CDR3 nucleotides are TGTGCCAGCAGTGATCCGGGACAGGGCTGGAACACTGAAGCTTTCTTT. It codes for CASSDPGQGWNTEAFF.

This clone has at least ten counts. The chain links TRBV5-3 to TRBJ1-4, with D possibly matching TRBD1 (6 bases). TRBV5-3 is identified as an open reading frame with a role that is uncertain. The CDR3 is 15 amino acids. V gave up 0 bases and J gave up 5 bases, with 11 bases separating them. The CDR3 protein is CARSLDWTANEKLFF. CDR3 bases: TGTGCCAGAAGCTTGGATTGGACAGCGAATGAAAAACTGTTTTTT.

In its sample, this clone was seen a few times. The chain recombines TRBV18 with TRBJ2-2; D not certain. This CDR3 spans 11 amino acids. Germline V gene lookup returns CDR1 KGHSH and CDR2 LQKENI. The germline V and J ends were trimmed by 9 bases and 4 bases, with 6 bases remaining between them. Here the CDR3 reads CASSTTGELFF. The DNA of the CDR3 is TGTGCCAGTTCAACCACCGGGGAGCTGTTTTTT.

The chain is built from TRBV2 and TRBJ2-5; 7 positions agree with TRBD2. Trimming took 3 bases from V and 1 from J; bases not matched to a gene: 5. CDR1 SNHLY and CDR2 FYNNEI come from the germline V gene. The CDR3 extends over 15 amino acids. The chain's CDR3 is CASSEGGVPQETQYF. DNA of the CDR3: TGTGCCAGCAGTGAGGGAGGGGTCCCCCAAGAGACCCAGTACTTC.

The chain recombines TRBV28 with TRBJ2-5; D gene ambiguous. CDR3 length: 14 residues. Germline V CDR1 and CDR2: MDHEN, SYDVKM. Between the trimmed V and J ends, which lost 2 bases and 1 base, there was a span of 8 bases. The CDR3 region is CASSLPGPQETQYF. For the CDR3, the DNA is TGTGCCAGCAGTTTACCTGGCCCCCAAGAGACCCAGTACTTC.

The V gene is TRBV4-2, the J gene TRBJ2-3; 11 positions match TRBD2. Trimming took 4 bases from V and 5 from J; bases not matched to a gene: 5. The CDR3 runs to 15 residues. From germline, CDR1 is LGHNA and CDR2 YNFKEQ. The CDR3 DNA sequence: TGTGCCAGCAGCCTGAAGACTAGCGGGATAGATACGCAGTATTTT. Translated, it gives CASSLKTSGIDTQYF.

V usage is TRBV11-2 and J usage is TRBJ2-7; the D call may be TRBD1 or TRBD2 (5 bases each). The germline gives CDR1 SGHAT, CDR2 FQNNGV. Trimming left V 3 bases short and J 2 bases short, with 11 bases between. The CDR3 has 14 amino acids. The DNA of the CDR3 is TGTGCCAGCAGCTTTGGGGGAAGGACCTACGAGCAGTACTTC. Amino acid sequence: CASSFGGRTYEQYF.

This clone was recorded a few times. This chain joins TRBV5-1 and TRBJ1-1; a weak D match, TRBD1 (6 bases). The CDR3 has 14 residues. The germline V and J ends were trimmed by 4 bases and 1 base, with 11 bases remaining between them. CDR1 and CDR2 (germline): SGHRS, YFSETQ. CDR3 DNA: TGCGCCAGCAGCATGGGACACGAGAACACTGAAGCTTTCTTT. This sequence encodes CASSMGHENTEAFF.

This clone was seen only once. This chain joins TRBV5-4 and TRBJ1-6; D is possibly TRBD1 (5 bases). Trimming took 3 bases from V and 19 from J, leaving 17 bases between them. Germline CDR1 reads SGHNT; CDR2 reads YYREEE (reference sequence). There are 12 residues in the CDR3. CDR3 sequence reads: CASSYSSGARHF. Written as DNA, the CDR3 is TGTGCCAGCAGCTATTCCAGTGGGGCACGACACTTT.

This clone has only a few counts. This chain joins TRBV27 and TRBJ2-5, with D perhaps being TRBD1 or TRBD2 (5 bases each). Trimming took off 6 bases at V and 4 bases at J, with 12 bases between the two ends. The CDR3 sequence is 13 residues long. Germline V lookup: CDR1 MNHEY, CDR2 SMNVEV (reference sequence). CDR3 nucleotide sequence: TGTGCCAGCAGCTGGGGTGGGGGAGAGACCCAGTACTTC. Amino acids: CASSWGGGETQYF.

This sequence joins TRBV28 and TRBJ1-5; D ambiguous. This CDR3 has 14 amino acids. The V gene's germline CDR1 is MDHEN and CDR2 SYDVKM. Trimming stripped 5 bases from V and 8 bases from J, with 16 bases between. CDR3 DNA: TGTGCCAGCAGTCTCGACATGCCCATTGAGCCCCAGCATTTT. The encoded protein is CASSLDMPIEPQHF. Filled out from reference TRBV28 and TRBJ1-5, the complete variable domain reads DVKVTQSSRYLVKRTGEKVFLECVQDMDHENMFWYRQDPGLGLRLIYFSYDVKMKEKGDIPEGYSVSREKKERFSLILESASTNQTSMYLCASSLDMPIEPQHFGDGTRLSIL.

The chain joins TRBV4-1 to TRBJ2-3; D remains unclear. Germline-derived CDR1 and CDR2 are MGHRA and YSYEKL. There are 14 residues in the CDR3. With 5 bases removed from V and 6 bases from J, the gap between germline ends came to 15 bases. This chain's CDR3 is CASSARNLLDTQYF. In nucleotides, the CDR3 is TGCGCCAGCAGCGCCCGGAATCTCCTGGATACGCAGTATTTT.

The J gene is TRBJ2-5, the V gene TRBV28; D call uncertain. The V gene's germline CDR1 is MDHEN and CDR2 SYDVKM. CDR3 length equals 15 residues. V shed 5 bases and J shed 5 bases, with 18 bases lying between them. The CDR3 sequence is CASSRGPSVSETQYF. In nucleotides, the CDR3 is TGTGCCAGCAGTCGCGGTCCATCAGTGAGCGAGACCCAGTACTTC. The entire variable domain, with the rest obtained from reference TRBV28 and TRBJ2-5, is as follows: DVKVTQSSRYLVKRTGEKVFLECVQDMDHENMFWYRQDPGLGLRLIYFSYDVKMKEKGDIPEGYSVSREKKERFSLILESASTNQTSMYLCASSRGPSVSETQYFGPGTRLLVL.

This clone appeared a single time. This chain connects TRBV7-9 to TRBJ2-1, with 11 bases lining up with TRBD2. V dropped 5 bases and J dropped 8; count of bases not matched to a gene: 8. Per germline, CDR1 SEHNR and CDR2 FQNEAQ (reference sequence). The CDR3 totals 15 residues. The CDR3: CASSPLAGVSYEQFF. The CDR3 DNA is TGTGCCAGCAGCCCACTAGCGGGAGTTAGCTATGAGCAGTTCTTC.

This clone came up a few times. The V and J genes are TRBV10-3 and TRBJ1-2, with D maybe TRBD1 (5 bases). Germline V lookup: CDR1 ENHRY, CDR2 SYGVKD. V was pared by 8 bases and J by 0 bases, with 16 bases between. The length of the CDR3 is 15 residues. The CDR3, as DNA: TGTGCCATCGACGCTCGGGACCGCTCTAACTATGGCTACACCTTC. Translation gives CAIDARDRSNYGYTF.

This clone showed up just a few times. The genes are TRBV28 and TRBJ1-5, with TRBD1 as a possible D gene (6 bases). V was clipped by 10 bases and J by 7 bases, with 17 bases between them. The CDR3 loop spans 13 amino acids. CDR1 is MDHEN and CDR2 is SYDVKM in the germline V gene. This CDR3 is CATTKGGLQPQHF. CDR3 nucleotides: TGTGCCACCACGAAGGGGGGTTTGCAGCCCCAGCATTTT.